This T cell receptor beta chain was recovered during a study of OX40 agonist ivuxolimab in advanced cancers. Study-wide background: An agonistic human IgG2 monoclonal antibody against OX40 (CD134) was given. Of mixed ages from 23 to 79 and averaging 60 years, the group was around 78% male.

Produced via immunoSEQ multiplex PCR; TCRdb's table is partial and in-frame only. The data show 94,000 or so clones, with 84% seen just once and about 6% held by the top ten. Regarding the study as a whole: Clonal expansion from baseline to week 6 occurred in both CD4+ and CD8+ T cells.

The CDR3 is made up of 13 amino acids. Germline assignment: CDR1 SEHNR and CDR2 FQNEAQ (reference sequence). Trimming stripped 1 base from V and 11 bases from J, with 14 bases between. Drawing of blood for sampling happened at baseline, at cycle 4 day 1, and at cycle 7 day 1. In this sample, this clone turned up once. Antigen specificity is unknown. The TCR originated in an adult with an advanced solid tumor such as melanoma, head and neck, liver or kidney cancer. The sequenced sample was CD4+ or CD8+ T cells sorted from blood, obtained in a trial of the OX40 agonist ivuxolimab. The V call is TRBV7-9, the J call TRBJ2-5; D might be TRBD1 or TRBD2, each matching 7 bases. In DNA form, the CDR3 reads TGTGCCAGCAGCTTAGAGGGGGCGCGGGAGCAGTACTTC. Residues: CASSLEGAREQYF.